This T cell receptor beta chain was identified during a study of blood T cell repertoires in COVID-19 (dated by TCRdb to about 2020). At the level of the whole study: Samples from collaborators originated in the United States, Italy and Spain and spanned both the acute and convalescent phases of COVID-19. The material from the prospective study consisted of cDNA or gDNA derived from T cells, B-cell-depleted T cells, or PBMCs. Deeply sampled blood TCRbeta repertoires from subjects exposed to, actively infected with, or recovered from COVID-19 were included in the dataset. A de-identified subject ID, COVID-19 status, age in years and sex were almost always included in the sample metadata. The repertoires were released in a freely available public database intended as a resource for research on the immune response to SARS-CoV-2. The samples were drawn from the first 160 participants of the ongoing ImmuneRACE study and from 1,254 subjects provided by 6 global collaborators. Where available, HLA class I and class II types were taken from metadata supplied by the sample provider and were not determined by assay-based typing.

TCRbeta CDR3 regions were amplified from genomic DNA using the immunoSEQ Assay, a bias-controlled multiplex PCR. Per the authors' processing: The number of nucleated cells in each sample was estimated by amplification of reference gene primers within the assay. To quantify the absolute abundance of each unique TCRbeta CDR3 rearrangement, sequence reads were collapsed and filtered. Productive Simpson clonality was computed per sample as the square root of Simpson's diversity index over productive rearrangements. The table comes from immuneACCESS by way of TCRdb, which keeps in-frame sequences with V and J called. Part of the clones is missing from these tables; in studies checked, under half for an unresolved V gene and the rest for unknown reasons. V and J calls plus clone size are reproduced from that table; the DNA served to infer D and trimming. This sample comprises around 340,000 clones, 80% to 90% of them detected only once. The top ten constitute approximately 3.1% of the sample.

As regards this clone: Its target antigen remains unknown. Base qualities are not at hand, and no much larger clone is one base apart.

The germline V and J ends show losses of 5 bases and 7 bases respectively, and no gene match explains 11 bases of the junction. From a lookup of the germline V gene (reference sequence), CDR1 and CDR2 are LNHDA and SQIVND. The CDR3, from cysteine to phenylalanine, totals 16 residues. The entry retains the CDR3 DNA only, 48 bases that are in frame from base 1. The collaborating institutions used their own protocols to collect whole blood in K2EDTA tubes. Collaborator samples were shipped for TCRbeta analysis as frozen whole blood, isolated PBMCs, or DNA extracted from either sample type. The paper's findings and limits, for the study overall: The quantity of clinical and demographic metadata differed by source and by participant and was supplied without curation.

The sequence was collected from a man younger than 45 with active or convalescent COVID-19. Specimen: peripheral blood. The V gene is TRBV19 and the J gene is TRBJ1-4, and TRBD1 aligns with 9 junction nucleotides. The CDR3 corresponds to CASSPFSGTGSEKLFF. In nucleotides, the sequence is TGTGCCAGTAGTCCGTTCTCCGGGACAGGGAGTGAAAAACTGTTTTTT.